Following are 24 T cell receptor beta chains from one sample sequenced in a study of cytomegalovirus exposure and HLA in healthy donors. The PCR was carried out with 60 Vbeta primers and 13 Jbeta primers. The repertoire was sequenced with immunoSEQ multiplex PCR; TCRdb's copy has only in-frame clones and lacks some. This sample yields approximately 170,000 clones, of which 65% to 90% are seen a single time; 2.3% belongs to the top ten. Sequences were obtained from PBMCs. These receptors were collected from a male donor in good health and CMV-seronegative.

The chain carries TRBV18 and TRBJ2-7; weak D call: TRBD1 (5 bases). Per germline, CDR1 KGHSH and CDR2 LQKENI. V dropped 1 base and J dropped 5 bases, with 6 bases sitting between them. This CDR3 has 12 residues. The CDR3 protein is CASSPQGDEQYF. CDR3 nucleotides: TGTGCCAGCTCACCACAAGGGGACGAGCAGTACTTC.

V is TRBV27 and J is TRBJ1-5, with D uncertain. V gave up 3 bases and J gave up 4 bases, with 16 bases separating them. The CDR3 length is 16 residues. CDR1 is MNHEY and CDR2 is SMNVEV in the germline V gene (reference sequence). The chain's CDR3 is CASSFSGRGGNQPQHF. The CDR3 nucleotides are TGTGCCAGCAGTTTTTCTGGTCGGGGAGGGAATCAGCCCCAGCATTTT.

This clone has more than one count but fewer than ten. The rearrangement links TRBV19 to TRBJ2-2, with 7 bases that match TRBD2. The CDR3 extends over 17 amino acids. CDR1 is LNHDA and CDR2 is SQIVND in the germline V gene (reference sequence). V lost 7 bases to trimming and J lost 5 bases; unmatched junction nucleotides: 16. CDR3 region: CASTQPGLHEKTGELFF. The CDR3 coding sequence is TGTGCCAGTACCCAACCGGGACTACATGAGAAAACCGGGGAGCTGTTTTTT.

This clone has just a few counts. The CDR3, as DNA: TGTGCCAGCAGTCCTCTAAGACAGTCAGGATTGATTGGCTACACCTTC. Translated: CASSPLRQSGLIGYTF. The chain couples TRBV4-2 to TRBJ1-2; possible D gene TRBD1, 5 bases. V was shortened by 6 bases and J by 7 bases, with 24 bases between the two germline ends. Germline V gives CDR1 LGHNA, CDR2 YNFKEQ. The CDR3 consists of 16 residues.

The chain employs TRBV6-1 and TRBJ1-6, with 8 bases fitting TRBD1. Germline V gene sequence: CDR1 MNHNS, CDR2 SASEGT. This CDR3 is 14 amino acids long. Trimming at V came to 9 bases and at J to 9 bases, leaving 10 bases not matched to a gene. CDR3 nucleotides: TGTGCCAGTGGCCCCAGGGGGCCTACTTCACCCCTCCACTTT. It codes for CASGPRGPTSPLHF.

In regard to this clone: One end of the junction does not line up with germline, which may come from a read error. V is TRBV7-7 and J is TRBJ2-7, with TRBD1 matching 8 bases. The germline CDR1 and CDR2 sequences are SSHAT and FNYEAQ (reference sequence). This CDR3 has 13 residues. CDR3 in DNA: TGTGCTAGCAGCCTCGACAGGGGTGAGGAGCAGTACTTC. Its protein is CASSLDRGEEQYF.

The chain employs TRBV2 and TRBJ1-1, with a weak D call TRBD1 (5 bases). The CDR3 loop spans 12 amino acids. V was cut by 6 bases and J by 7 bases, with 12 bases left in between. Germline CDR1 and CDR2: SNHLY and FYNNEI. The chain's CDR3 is CASRTRRGEAFF. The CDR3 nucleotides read TGTGCCAGCAGGACCCGGAGGGGTGAAGCTTTCTTT. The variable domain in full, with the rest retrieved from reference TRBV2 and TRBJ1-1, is EPEVTQTPSHQVTQMGQEVILRCVPISNHLYFYWYRQILGQKVEFLVSFYNNEISEKSEIFDDQFSVERPDGSNFTLKIRSTKLEDSAMYFCASRTRRGEAFFGQGTRLTVV.

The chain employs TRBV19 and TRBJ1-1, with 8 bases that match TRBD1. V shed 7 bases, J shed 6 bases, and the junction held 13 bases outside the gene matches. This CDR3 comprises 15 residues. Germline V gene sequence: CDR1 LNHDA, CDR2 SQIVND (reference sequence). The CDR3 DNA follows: TGTGCCAGTACCACAATAGACAGGGGCGTTTCTGAAGCTTTCTTT. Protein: CASTTIDRGVSEAFF. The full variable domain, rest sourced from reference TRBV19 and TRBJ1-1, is DGGITQSPKYLFRKEGQNVTLSCEQNLNHDAMYWYRQDPGQGLRLIYYSQIVNDFQKGDIAEGYSVSREKKESFPLTVTSAQKNPTAFYLCASTTIDRGVSEAFFGQGTRLTVV.

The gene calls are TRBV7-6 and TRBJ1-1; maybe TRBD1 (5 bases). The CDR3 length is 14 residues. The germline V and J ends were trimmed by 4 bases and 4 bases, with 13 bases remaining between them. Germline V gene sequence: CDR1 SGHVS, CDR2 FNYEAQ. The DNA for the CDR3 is TGTGCCAGCAGCTCCAGGGTGGCCAGCACTGAAGCTTTCTTT. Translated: CASSSRVASTEAFF.

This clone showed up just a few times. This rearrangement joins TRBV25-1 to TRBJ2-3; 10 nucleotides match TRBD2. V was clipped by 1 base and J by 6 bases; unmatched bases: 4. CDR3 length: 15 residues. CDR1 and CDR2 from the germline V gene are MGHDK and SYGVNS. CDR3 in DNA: TGTGCCAGCAGTGAATTGAGCGGGGGGGCGGATACGCAGTATTTT. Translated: CASSELSGGADTQYF.

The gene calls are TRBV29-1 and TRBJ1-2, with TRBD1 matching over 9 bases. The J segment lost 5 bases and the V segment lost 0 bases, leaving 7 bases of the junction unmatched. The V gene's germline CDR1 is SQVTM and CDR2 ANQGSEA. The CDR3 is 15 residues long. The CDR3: CSVEDRTGDRYGYTF. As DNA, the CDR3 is TGCAGCGTTGAAGATCGGACAGGGGACCGATATGGCTACACCTTC.

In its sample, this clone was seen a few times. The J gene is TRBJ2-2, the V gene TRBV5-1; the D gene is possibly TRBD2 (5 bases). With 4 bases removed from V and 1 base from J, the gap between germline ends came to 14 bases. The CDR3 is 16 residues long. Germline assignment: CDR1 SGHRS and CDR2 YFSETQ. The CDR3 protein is CASSPGISENTGELFF. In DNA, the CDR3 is TGCGCCAGCAGCCCCGGGATTTCTGAGAACACCGGGGAGCTGTTTTTT.

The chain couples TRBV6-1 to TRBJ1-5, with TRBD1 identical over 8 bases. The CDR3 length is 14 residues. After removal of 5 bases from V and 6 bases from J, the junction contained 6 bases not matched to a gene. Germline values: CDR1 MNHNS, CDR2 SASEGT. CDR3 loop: CASSLTGVGQPQHF. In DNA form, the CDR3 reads TGTGCCAGCAGTTTGACAGGGGTTGGTCAGCCCCAGCATTTT.

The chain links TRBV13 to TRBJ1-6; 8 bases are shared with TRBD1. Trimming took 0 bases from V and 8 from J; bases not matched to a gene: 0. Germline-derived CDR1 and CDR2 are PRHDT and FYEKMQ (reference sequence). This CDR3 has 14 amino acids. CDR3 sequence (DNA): TGTGCCAGCAGCTTAGGACAGGGGGATTCACCCCTCCACTTT. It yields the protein CASSLGQGDSPLHF.

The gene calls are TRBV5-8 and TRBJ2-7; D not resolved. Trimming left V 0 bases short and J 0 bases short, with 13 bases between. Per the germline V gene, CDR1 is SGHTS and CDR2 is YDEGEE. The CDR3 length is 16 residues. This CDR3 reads CASSLEVEPSSYEQYF. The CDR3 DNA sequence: TGTGCCAGCAGCTTGGAAGTCGAGCCAAGCTCCTACGAGCAGTACTTC.

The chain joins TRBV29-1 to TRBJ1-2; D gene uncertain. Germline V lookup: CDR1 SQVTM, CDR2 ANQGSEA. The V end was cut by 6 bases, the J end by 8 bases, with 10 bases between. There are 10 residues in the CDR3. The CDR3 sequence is CSVWATGYTF. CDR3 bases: TGCAGCGTCTGGGCAACAGGCTACACCTTC. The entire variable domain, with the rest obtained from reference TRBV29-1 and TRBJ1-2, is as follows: SAVISQKPSRDICQRGTSLTIQCQVDSQVTMMFWYRQQPGQSLTLIATANQGSEATYESGFVIDKFPISRPNLTFSTLTVSNMSPEDSSIYLCSVWATGYTFGSGTRLTVV.

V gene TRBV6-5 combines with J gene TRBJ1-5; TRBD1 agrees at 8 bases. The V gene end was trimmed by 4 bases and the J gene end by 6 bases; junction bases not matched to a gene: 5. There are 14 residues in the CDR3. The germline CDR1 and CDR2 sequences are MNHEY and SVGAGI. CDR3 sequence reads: CASSSTGVSQPQHF. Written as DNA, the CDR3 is TGTGCCAGCAGTTCGACAGGGGTTAGTCAGCCCCAGCATTTT.

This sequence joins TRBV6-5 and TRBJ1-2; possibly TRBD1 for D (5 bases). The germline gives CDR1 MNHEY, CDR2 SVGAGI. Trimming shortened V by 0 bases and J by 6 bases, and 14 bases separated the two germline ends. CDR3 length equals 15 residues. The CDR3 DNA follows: TGTGCCAGCAGTTACTCGACAGACCATGCTGATGGCTACACCTTC. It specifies CASSYSTDHADGYTF.

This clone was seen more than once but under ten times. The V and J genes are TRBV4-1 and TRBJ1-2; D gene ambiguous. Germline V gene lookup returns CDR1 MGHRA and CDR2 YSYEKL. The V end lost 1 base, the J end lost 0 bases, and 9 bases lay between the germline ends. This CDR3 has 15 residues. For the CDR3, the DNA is TGCGCCAGCAGCCAAGGCGCCAATGCTAACTATGGCTACACCTTC. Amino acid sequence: CASSQGANANYGYTF.

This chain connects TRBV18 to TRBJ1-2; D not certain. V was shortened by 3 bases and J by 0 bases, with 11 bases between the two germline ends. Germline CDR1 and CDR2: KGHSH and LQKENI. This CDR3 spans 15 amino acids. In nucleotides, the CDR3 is TGTGCCAGCTCACCGGCACAGCACGCTAACTATGGCTACACCTTC. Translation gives CASSPAQHANYGYTF.

For the CDR3, the DNA is TGTGCCAGCAGTCTTGGGACTACCGCAGATACGCAGTATTTT. It codes for CASSLGTTADTQYF. The chain joins TRBV7-9 to TRBJ2-3; 7 bases map to TRBD2. Germline V gene lookup returns CDR1 SEHNR and CDR2 FQNEAQ (reference sequence). This CDR3 has 14 residues. V shed 6 bases and J 4 bases; nucleotides not matched to a gene: 7.

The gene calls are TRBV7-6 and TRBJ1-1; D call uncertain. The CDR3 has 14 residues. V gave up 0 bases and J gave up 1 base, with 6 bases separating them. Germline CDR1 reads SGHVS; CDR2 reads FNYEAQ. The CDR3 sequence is CASSLAPQNTEAFF. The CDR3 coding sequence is TGTGCCAGCAGCTTAGCTCCCCAGAACACTGAAGCTTTCTTT.

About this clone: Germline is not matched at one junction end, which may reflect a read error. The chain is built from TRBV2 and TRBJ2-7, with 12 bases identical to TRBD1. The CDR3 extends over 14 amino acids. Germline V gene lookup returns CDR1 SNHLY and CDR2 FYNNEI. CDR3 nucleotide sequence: TGTGCCAGCAGTTCCGGGACAGGGGGCTACGAGCAGTGCTTC. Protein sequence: CASSSGTGGYEQCF.

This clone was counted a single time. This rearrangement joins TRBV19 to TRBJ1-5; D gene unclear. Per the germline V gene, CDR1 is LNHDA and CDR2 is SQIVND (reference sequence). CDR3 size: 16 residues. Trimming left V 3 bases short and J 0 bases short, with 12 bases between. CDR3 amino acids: CASSMSRLYSNQPQHF. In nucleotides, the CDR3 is TGTGCCAGTAGTATGTCCCGCCTCTATAGCAATCAGCCCCAGCATTTT.